Below, one TCR beta chain is given with its context. The V segment lost 7 bases and the J segment 3 bases; nucleotides outside the gene matches: 2. The V gene's germline CDR1 is SQVTM and CDR2 ANQGSEA. The CDR3 covers 12 residues. As processed by the authors: Nucleated cell number was recorded as an estimate derived from reference gene primer amplification. Measured with immunoSEQ multiplex PCR; TCRdb has only the in-frame clones, and not every one. From that table come the V and J calls and clone size; the DNA was used to work out D and trimming. The data contain roughly 63,000 clones, roughly 85% of them singletons. This sample is drawn from a study of blood T cell repertoires in COVID-19. For the study at large: Samples taken during acute and convalescent COVID-19 were collected in the United States, Italy and Spain. In each case, the material was cDNA or gDNA derived from T cells, B-cell-depleted T cells, or PBMCs.

This chain joins TRBV29-1 and TRBJ1-2, with 10 positions matching TRBD1. The specimen was peripheral blood. The TCR originated in a human donor in a cohort sampled during active COVID-19. The DNA of the CDR3 is TGCAGCGGGGGGACAGGGGACTATGGCTACACCTTC. Its translation: CSGGTGDYGYTF.